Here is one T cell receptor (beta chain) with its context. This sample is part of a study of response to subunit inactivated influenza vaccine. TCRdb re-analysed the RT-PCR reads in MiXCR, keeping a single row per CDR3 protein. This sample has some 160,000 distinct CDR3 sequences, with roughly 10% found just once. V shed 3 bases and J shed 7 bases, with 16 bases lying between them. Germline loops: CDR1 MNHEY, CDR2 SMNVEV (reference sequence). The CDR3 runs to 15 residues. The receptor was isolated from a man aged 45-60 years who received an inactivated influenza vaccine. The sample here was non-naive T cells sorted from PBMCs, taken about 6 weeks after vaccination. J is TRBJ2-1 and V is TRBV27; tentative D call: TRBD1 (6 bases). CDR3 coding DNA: TGTGCCAGCAGTTTGGGGGCAGGGGATACGAATGAGCAGTTCTTC. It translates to CASSLGAGDTNEQFF.